Sequencing of this T cell receptor (beta chain) was carried out in a study of T cells in women clearing cervical HPV infection. Study overall: Case blood was drawn a median roughly 150 days after lesion detection.

Points on this clone: The sequence runs out 3 residues before the end of the CDR3; the remainder is reconstructed from the germline J gene.

This CDR3 region has 15 residues. The V gene's germline CDR1 is SGHTA and CDR2 FQGNSA. Only in-frame clones appear in the TCRdb table, and some are missing; sequencing was by immunoSEQ multiplex PCR. The sample yields about 26,000 clones, of which the top ten take up about 3.7%. Sequencing input: blood buffy coat. The gene calls are TRBV7-2 and TRBJ2-2, with 7 bases fitting TRBD1. The source of this sequence is a woman aged 18-70 years with a cervical HPV16 infection that either progressed to CIN3+ or cleared (not recorded which). CDR3 DNA (partial): TGTGCCAGCAGATTGACAGGGTACGGTAATTCACCG. Its protein is CASRLTGYGNSP. The whole CDR3 sequence reads CASRLTGYGNSPLFF.